Below, 22 T cell receptor beta chains from the same sample are listed, as sequenced in a study of T cell repertoires in cytomegalovirus infection. TCRdb called the reads again in MiXCR, with one record for every CDR3 protein. Of 150,000 to 200,000 distinct CDR3 sequences listed, under 15% were seen once; the top ten hold 25% to 30%. The specimen sequenced was PBMCs. The receptor source for this set is a human donor in good health (CMV status not recorded). Some clones in this sample may be carry-over from other donors' samples.

This clonotype was seen a few times. The rearrangement links TRBV6-2 or TRBV6-3 to TRBJ2-7; TRBD2 aligns across 7 bases. CDR3 length: 13 residues. Trimming took 2 bases from V and 5 from J; bases not matched to a gene: 3. Germline V lookup: CDR1 MNHEY, CDR2 SVGEGT. CDR3 sequence reads: CASSYGAGDEQYF. The CDR3 DNA reads as TGTGCCAGCAGTTACGGGGCGGGAGACGAGCAGTACTTC.

V usage is TRBV28 and J usage is TRBJ2-1, with a tentative D call TRBD2 (6 bases). The CDR3 covers 14 residues. Germline CDR1 MDHEN, CDR2 SYDVKM. The germline V and J ends were trimmed by 9 bases and 4 bases, with 16 bases remaining between them. As DNA, the CDR3 is TGTGCCAGTCGGGGAGTAGCGGCGTACAATGAGCAGTTCTTC. Its translation: CASRGVAAYNEQFF.

V is TRBV10-3 and J is TRBJ2-7; a possible D gene is TRBD1 (6 bases). The CDR3 is made up of 13 amino acids. Germline-derived CDR1 and CDR2 are ENHRY and SYGVKD. Trimming left V 7 bases short and J 1 base short, with 11 bases between. In DNA, the CDR3 is TGTGCCATCATGGCAGGGGATTCCTACGAGCAGTACTTC. This gives the protein CAIMAGDSYEQYF.

This clonotype has only a few counts. This rearrangement joins TRBV15 to TRBJ1-5, with unresolved D. CDR1 is LNHNV, CDR2 YYDKDF, per germline (reference sequence). The V gene lost 5 bases and the J gene lost 1 base, with 6 bases spanning the gap. CDR3 length: 13 residues. The CDR3 region has the DNA TGTGCCACCAGCCCCGGGAGCAATCAGCCCCAGCATTTT. Amino acid sequence: CATSPGSNQPQHF.

The CDR3 reads CASSQDRGSFTDTQYF. For the CDR3, the DNA is TGCGCCAGCAGCCAAGATCGGGGGTCTTTCACAGATACGCAGTATTTT. The chain carries TRBV4-1 and TRBJ2-3; TRBD2 might be the D (6 bases). Per germline, CDR1 MGHRA and CDR2 YSYEKL. The germline V and J ends were trimmed by 0 bases and 2 bases, with 12 bases remaining between them. This CDR3 has 16 amino acids.

Many counts were recorded for this clonotype. The gene calls are TRBV7-8 and TRBJ2-7, with D possibly called TRBD1 or TRBD2 (5 bases each). This CDR3 comprises 16 residues. Between the trimmed V and J ends, which lost 5 bases and 0 bases, there was a span of 17 bases. The germline CDR1 and CDR2 sequences are SGHVS and FQNEAQ. CDR3 in DNA: TGTGCCAGCAGCCCTCCCCGGGGCTTGAGCTCCTACGAGCAGTACTTC. This gives the protein CASSPPRGLSSYEQYF. Complete variable domain (other parts from reference TRBV7-8 and TRBJ2-7): GAGVSQSPRYKVAKRGQDVALRCDPISGHVSLFWYQQALGQGPEFLTYFQNEAQLDKSGLPSDRFFAERPEGSVSTLKIQRTQQEDSAVYLCASSPPRGLSSYEQYFGPGTRLTVT.

This clonotype has a count of ten or more. The rearrangement uses TRBV7-6 and TRBJ2-7; D ambiguous. Trimming stripped 1 base from V and 7 bases from J, with 14 bases between. This CDR3 spans 14 amino acids. Germline V gene lookup returns CDR1 SGHVS and CDR2 FNYEAQ. CDR3 in DNA: TGTGCCAGCAGCTTAGGAGCCAGCGCCGGGGAGCAGTACTTC. This gives the protein CASSLGASAGEQYF.

The CDR3 coding sequence is TGCAGTGCAACAGACAGGGGTTACGGCGAGCAGTACTTC. It codes for CSATDRGYGEQYF. This chain joins TRBV20-1 and TRBJ2-7; 8 bases map to TRBD1. With V trimmed by 6 bases and J by 6 bases, 10 bases remained unmatched. Germline V CDR1 and CDR2: DFQATT, SNEGSKA (reference sequence). The CDR3 is 13 residues long.

The table lists this clonotype with many counts. This sequence joins TRBV6-1 and TRBJ2-7; D is uncertain. CDR3 length equals 13 residues. Germline lookup yields CDR1 MNHNS and CDR2 SASEGT. V dropped 5 bases and J dropped 2 bases, with 10 bases sitting between them. In DNA form, the CDR3 reads TGTGCCAGCAGTATTCAGACTCCCTACGAGCAGTACTTC. This codes for CASSIQTPYEQYF.

This clonotype occurred many times. The V gene is TRBV7-2, the J gene TRBJ2-7; D ambiguous. Germline V CDR1 and CDR2: SGHTA, FQGNSA. CDR3 size: 14 residues. The ends were cut back, 3 bases at V and 1 base at J, with 10 bases in the middle. CDR3 residues: CASSLAAPSYEQYF. The CDR3 DNA reads as TGTGCCAGCAGCTTGGCAGCACCATCCTACGAGCAGTACTTC.

The chain joins TRBV7-9 to TRBJ2-1; 9 nucleotides agree with TRBD1. The CDR3 runs to 16 residues. CDR1 SEHNR and CDR2 FQNEAQ come from the germline V gene (reference sequence). Trimming cost V 8 bases and J 15 bases; bases outside gene matches: 23. The CDR3 DNA reads TGTGCCAGCGGCACCGTGACAGGGGGGTTTAATAGCGATCGGTTCTTC. Protein sequence: CASGTVTGGFNSDRFF.

This clonotype was seen a few times. V usage is TRBV5-1 and J usage is TRBJ1-5; TRBD1 agrees at 10 bases. CDR1 SGHRS and CDR2 YFSETQ come from the germline V gene. The V and J ends lost 1 base and 5 bases, in that order; junction bases with no gene match: 15. The CDR3 contains 19 residues. CDR3 DNA sequence: TGCGCCAGCAGCTTGTATAGTGGGACAGGGGATTTCTCTGATCAGCCCCAGCATTTT. Amino acids: CASSLYSGTGDFSDQPQHF.

This clonotype was detected many times. The chain is built from TRBV7-2 and TRBJ1-2; D is undetermined. V lost 0 bases, J lost 8 bases, and 19 bases lay in between. This CDR3 region has 16 residues. Per the germline V gene, CDR1 is SGHTA and CDR2 is FQGNSA. Here the CDR3 DNA reads TGTGCCAGCAGCTTAGCGAATATCCGTCCCCGTAGGGGCTACACCTTC. Translating gives CASSLANIRPRRGYTF.

In this sample, this clonotype turned up many times. The chain combines TRBV7-8 with TRBJ1-1, with D unclear. V lost 3 bases, J lost 2 bases, and 13 bases lay in between. This CDR3 contains 15 residues. CDR1 and CDR2 (germline): SGHVS, FQNEAQ. The chain's CDR3 is CASSFLRLLNTEAFF. The CDR3 DNA follows: TGTGCCAGCAGCTTTTTAAGACTGTTAAACACTGAAGCTTTCTTT.

This clonotype was picked up many times. The rearrangement joins TRBV20-1 to TRBJ2-1; 14 bases line up with TRBD2. This CDR3 comprises 17 residues. Germline values: CDR1 DFQATT, CDR2 SNEGSKA (reference sequence). With V trimmed by 2 bases and J by 7 bases, 10 bases remained unmatched. The CDR3 protein is CSARSPGLAGAQNEQFF. As DNA, the CDR3 is TGCAGTGCTAGATCACCGGGACTAGCGGGAGCGCAAAATGAGCAGTTCTTC.

This clonotype has a handful of counts. This chain uses TRBV7-2 with TRBJ1-1, with D tentatively TRBD1 (5 bases). The V gene's germline CDR1 is SGHTA and CDR2 FQGNSA. Deletions cut 8 bases from V and 6 bases from J, with 19 bases between. The CDR3 runs 14 residues. CDR3 sequence: CASRGDFNEAEAFF. CDR3 nucleotide sequence: TGTGCCAGCCGCGGGGACTTTAATGAAGCTGAAGCTTTCTTT.

CDR3 in amino acids: CSARIPGQGTEKLFF. CDR3 coding DNA: TGCAGTGCTCGGATCCCGGGACAGGGGACTGAAAAACTGTTTTTT. V gene TRBV20-1 combines with J gene TRBJ1-4, with 10 bases matching TRBD1. This CDR3 spans 15 amino acids. Germline V gene data show CDR1 as DFQATT and CDR2 as SNEGSKA (reference sequence). V trimming: 5 bases; J trimming: 7 bases; junction bases outside the gene matches: 10.

This clonotype was counted only a few times. The CDR3 DNA reads TGTGCCAGCAGCCTCGGGACGGGCGGAAGCTACACCTTC. Translating gives CASSLGTGGSYTF. The chain links TRBV5-4 to TRBJ1-2; possible D gene TRBD1, 5 bases. Germline values: CDR1 SGHNT, CDR2 YYREEE (reference sequence). Trimming cost V 4 bases and J 9 bases, with 16 bases left between them. CDR3 length: 13 amino acids.

This clonotype has at least ten counts. This sequence joins TRBV12-3 or TRBV12-4 and TRBJ1-1; D is ambiguous. This CDR3 has 18 amino acids. Trimming removed 5 bases from V and 2 bases from J, with 24 bases in between. CDR3 protein: CASSVYGRRERRNTEAFF. CDR3 nucleotides: TGTGCCAGCAGTGTCTACGGAAGGCGGGAACGGAGAAACACTGAAGCTTTCTTT.

The genes are TRBV2 and TRBJ2-5; TRBD1 aligns across 8 bases. V shed 7 bases and J 2 bases; nucleotides not matched to a gene: 6. In germline, CDR1 is SNHLY, CDR2 FYNNEI. The CDR3 totals 14 residues. The CDR3 DNA reads as TGTGCCAGCAACCGGGACAGGAGTCAAGAGACCCAGTACTTC. Translated: CASNRDRSQETQYF.

This clonotype was counted at least ten times. The genes are TRBV11-2 and TRBJ2-5; TRBD2 is a possible D gene (7 bases). V was clipped by 1 base and J by 5 bases, with 14 bases between them. Germline loops: CDR1 SGHAT, CDR2 FQNNGV. This CDR3 is 15 amino acids long. The CDR3 is CASSLVGGGAETQYF. Written as DNA, the CDR3 is TGTGCCAGCAGCTTAGTGGGAGGGGGAGCGGAGACCCAGTACTTC.

This clonotype was detected only a few times. This chain uses TRBV28 with TRBJ2-1; tentatively, D is TRBD1 or TRBD2 (5 bases each). The CDR3 has 17 amino acids. Germline CDR1 and CDR2: MDHEN and SYDVKM. Trimming took off 6 bases at V and 3 bases at J, with 21 bases between the two ends. CDR3 DNA: TGTGCCAGCAGCTTCTCGCGCGCCGGGACCGGCTACAATGAGCAGTTCTTC. It specifies CASSFSRAGTGYNEQFF.